The clone carrying this TCR beta chain was picked up one time. What it binds is unknown. This CDR3 spans 16 amino acids. The germline gives CDR1 SGHTA, CDR2 FQGNSA. V shed 1 base, J shed 5 bases, and the junction held 9 bases outside the gene matches. Sequencing targeted TCR beta in T cells from blood (CD8+ and CD4+). CD8+ and CD4+ T cells were negatively isolated; TEMRA cells were FACS-enriched. These data are taken from a study of CD8 T cells in Susac syndrome. The study's findings and limits: A relatively small number of individuals underwent TCR sequencing and HLA analysis.

After extraction with the RNeasy kit, roughly 0.5 to 1 ug of the RNA was reverse transcribed using random hexamers. TCRdb reanalysed the immunoSEQ multiplex PCR reads using MiXCR and keeps one entry per CDR3 protein. The sample includes about 130,000 distinct CDR3 sequences, approximately 94% of them seen just once. What was sequenced was CD4+ T cells from PBMCs. The chain is built from TRBV7-2 and TRBJ2-7; 9 bases match TRBD2. The sequence was obtained from a human donor with multiple sclerosis. The CDR3 is CASSLGGSGSMNEQYF. CDR3 nucleotides: TGTGCCAGCAGCTTAGGAGGTAGCGGGAGTATGAACGAGCAGTACTTC.